This T cell receptor (beta chain) was found in a study of blood T cell repertoires in COVID-19. Study in general: Acute and convalescent COVID-19 specimens originated in the United States, Italy and Spain. T cells, B-cell-depleted T cells, or PBMCs provided the cDNA or gDNA that served as material.

Germline V gene lookup returns CDR1 SGHDT and CDR2 YYEEEE. This CDR3 comprises 15 residues. V shed 4 bases and J 0 bases; nucleotides not matched to a gene: 5. Libraries were prepared by immunoSEQ multiplex PCR; TCRdb keeps only in-frame clonotypes and omits some of them. The sample includes some 240,000 clones, approximately 81% seen only once; the top ten take more than 6.5%. Within 2 weeks of study entry, exposed participants had contacted a PCR-confirmed or clinician-diagnosed COVID-19 case. The TCR originated in a woman aged 45-65 years who had been exposed to COVID-19. Sequenced sample: PBMCs or T cells enriched from blood (not recorded which). The rearrangement links TRBV5-6 to TRBJ1-1, with 8 nucleotides matching TRBD1. CDR3 bases: TGTGCCAGCAGCCGGGACAGGTTCATGAACACTGAAGCTTTCTTT. Amino acids: CASSRDRFMNTEAFF. The whole variable domain, filled in from reference TRBV5-6 and TRBJ1-1, reads DAGVTQSPTHLIKTRGQQVTLRCSPKSGHDTVSWYQQALGQGPQFIFQYYEEEERQRGNFPDRFSGHQFPNYSSELNVNALLLGDSALYLCASSRDRFMNTEAFFGQGTRLTVV.